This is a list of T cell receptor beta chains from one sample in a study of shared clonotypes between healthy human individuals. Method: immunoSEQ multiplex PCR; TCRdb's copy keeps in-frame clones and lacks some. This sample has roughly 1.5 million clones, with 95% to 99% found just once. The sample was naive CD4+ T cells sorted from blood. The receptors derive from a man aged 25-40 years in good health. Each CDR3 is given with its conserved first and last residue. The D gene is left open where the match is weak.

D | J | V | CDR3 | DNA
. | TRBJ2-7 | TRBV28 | CPGDEQYF | TGTCCAGGGGACGAGCAGTACTTC
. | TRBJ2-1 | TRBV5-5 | CASSLAGRATALGGYNEQFF | TGTGCCAGCAGCTTGGCCGGCAGGGCAACCGCCCTTGGGGGCTACAATGAGCAGTTCTTC
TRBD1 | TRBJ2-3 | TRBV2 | CASSEDRGSTDTQYF | TGTGCCAGCAGTGAGGACAGGGGAAGCACAGATACGCAGTATTTT
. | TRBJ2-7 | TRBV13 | CASSLILGQGTYEQYF | TGTGCCAGCAGCTTGATCCTGGGGCAGGGGACCTACGAGCAGTACTTC
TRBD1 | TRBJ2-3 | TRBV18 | CASSRGQDRSTDTQYF | TGTGCCAGCTCACGGGGACAGGACCGTAGCACAGATACGCAGTATTTT
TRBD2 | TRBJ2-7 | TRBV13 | CASSYWTSGYEQYF | TGTGCCAGCAGCTACTGGACTAGCGGCTACGAGCAGTACTTC
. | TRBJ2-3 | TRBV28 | CASSGFLRALADTQYF | TGTGCCAGCAGTGGCTTTTTGCGGGCCCTCGCAGATACGCAGTATTTT
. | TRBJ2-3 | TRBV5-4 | CASSSIRGSRLLDTQYF | TGTGCCAGCAGCTCCATCCGGGGGAGTCGGCTTCTAGATACGCAGTATTTT
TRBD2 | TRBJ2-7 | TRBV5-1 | CATQTPLAGAVSYEQYF | TGCGCCACACAAACCCCACTAGCGGGAGCTGTCTCCTACGAGCAGTACTTC
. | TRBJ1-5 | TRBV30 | CACQDGPNQPQHF | TGTGCCTGCCAGGACGGGCCCAATCAGCCCCAGCATTTT
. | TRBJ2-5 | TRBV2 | CASSVRGQETQYF | TGTGCCAGCAGTGTCAGGGGACAAGAGACCCAGTACTTC
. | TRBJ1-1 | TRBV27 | CASSLSFGVSGAYTEAFF | TGTGCCAGCAGTTTATCATTTGGGGTCTCAGGAGCATACACTGAAGCTTTCTTT